This TCR beta chain derives from a study of Ad26.COV2.S vaccination and SARS-CoV-2 variants. For the study at large: Once or twice, 56 days apart, Ad26.COV2.S was delivered intramuscularly.

Germline V gene data show CDR1 as LGHNA and CDR2 as YSLEER. The CDR3 runs to 16 residues. V was pared by 3 bases and J by 1 base, with 6 bases of the junction left unmatched. Regarding this clone: The antigen is undetermined.

Clones were sequenced by immunoSEQ multiplex PCR, and TCRdb holds only the in-frame ones, with some missing. The data show around 320,000 clones, with 70% to 90% seen just once and around 1.9% held by the top ten. Treatment indicated: some 19 received Ad26.COV2.S at low or high dose, single or two shots; 5 received placebo; per-sample allocation not given. Collection of the samples took place on day 63 after the first injection of vaccine or placebo. Wuhan-strain SARS-CoV-2 spike was expressed by the Ad26 vector that made up the vaccine. Study-wide points: The study found higher spike-specific TCR breadth in vaccine than placebo recipients. Analyses of TCR breadth and depth may have underestimated total T cell responses.

The chain couples TRBV4-3 to TRBJ1-2; 9 bases line up with TRBD1. The source is a person between 18 and 65 years old who received the Ad26.COV2.S COVID-19 vaccine or a placebo. Sequencing was performed on peripheral blood, taken in a trial of Ad26.COV2.S vaccine versus placebo. The DNA for the CDR3 is TGCGCCAGCAGCCAGGTGACAGGGGGTGTTAACTATGGCTACACCTTC. As protein: CASSQVTGGVNYGYTF.